These 10 T cell receptor beta chains came from one sample sequenced in a study of T cell responses to AZD1222 COVID-19 vaccine. Only in-frame clones appear in the TCRdb table, and some are missing; sequencing was by immunoSEQ multiplex PCR. The sample includes about 110,000 clones, 80% to 85% of them seen just once. The sequencing used peripheral blood, collected on day 0 of AZD1222 vaccination. The receptors stem from an adult in good health.

The chain combines TRBV27 with TRBJ1-1, with D uncertain. The CDR3 has 12 residues. Looked up from germline, CDR1 is MNHEY and CDR2 is SMNVEV (reference sequence). V was cut by 7 bases and J by 1 base, with 7 bases left in between. CDR3 amino acids: CASTDGNTEAFF. The CDR3 DNA reads as TGTGCCAGCACAGACGGGAACACTGAAGCTTTCTTT.

The chain uses TRBV28 and TRBJ2-7, with TRBD1 matching 10 bases. This CDR3 comprises 16 residues. The junction had 8 bases not matched to a gene; V was cut back by 3 bases and J by 3 bases. Germline V gene lookup returns CDR1 MDHEN and CDR2 SYDVKM. CDR3 loop: CASSFFSGQGSYEQYF. DNA of the CDR3: TGTGCCAGCAGTTTCTTTTCGGGACAGGGGAGCTACGAGCAGTACTTC.

The chain employs TRBV28 and TRBJ2-7; 9 bases align to TRBD1. Germline V gene lookup returns CDR1 MDHEN and CDR2 SYDVKM. The ends lost 2 bases at V and 3 bases at J; junction bases unmatched: 5. The CDR3 covers 15 residues. CDR3 region: CASSLATGGNYEQYF. Written as DNA, the CDR3 is TGTGCCAGCAGTTTAGCAACAGGGGGCAACTACGAGCAGTACTTC.

The chain employs TRBV19 and TRBJ2-3, with D perhaps being TRBD1 or TRBD2 (5 bases each). Deletions cut 7 bases from V and 0 bases from J, with 14 bases between. The CDR3 contains 15 residues. Per germline, CDR1 LNHDA and CDR2 SQIVND (reference sequence). CDR3 nucleotide sequence: TGTGCCAGTACTGGGGACGGTCTTAGCACAGATACGCAGTATTTT. Its translation: CASTGDGLSTDTQYF.

The V and J genes are TRBV6-4 and TRBJ2-1, with D possibly TRBD1 on 5 matching bases. V was pared by 0 bases and J by 0 bases, with 9 bases between. The germline V gene has CDR1 MRHNA and CDR2 SNTAGT. The CDR3 contains 16 residues. CDR3 sequence (DNA): TGTGCCAGCAGTGACTCGTACAGGACCTCCTACAATGAGCAGTTCTTC. Its translation is CASSDSYRTSYNEQFF.

The J gene is TRBJ1-6, the V gene TRBV20-1; 7 nucleotides align to TRBD1. The V segment lost 6 bases and the J segment 10 bases; nucleotides outside the gene matches: 3. This CDR3 contains 11 residues. The germline CDR1 and CDR2 sequences are DFQATT and SNEGSKA (reference sequence). CDR3 protein: CSARGGSPLHF. In DNA, the CDR3 is TGCAGTGCCAGGGGGGGGTCACCCCTCCACTTT.

The chain employs TRBV30 and TRBJ1-2, with D uncertain. The CDR3 is 15 residues long. Germline-derived CDR1 and CDR2 are GTSNPN and SVGIG (reference sequence). The germline V and J ends were trimmed by 0 bases and 4 bases, with 15 bases remaining between them. The DNA of the CDR3 is TGTGCCTGGAGTGTTAGTCCAAACGACCTCTATGGCTACACCTTC. Amino acids: CAWSVSPNDLYGYTF.

The chain has TRBV5-8 and TRBJ1-4; no reliable D call. This CDR3 has 12 amino acids. The V end lost 4 bases, the J end lost 12 bases, and 13 bases lay between the germline ends. Looked up from germline, CDR1 is SGHTS and CDR2 is YDEGEE. CDR3 nucleotides: TGTGCCAGCAGCGTCATGAGGGCTCAACTGTTTTTT. Translated, it gives CASSVMRAQLFF. Using reference TRBV5-8 and TRBJ1-4 for the parts outside the CDR3, the full variable domain is EAGVTQSPTHLIKTRGQQATLRCSPISGHTSVYWYQQALGLGLQFLLWYDEGEERNRGNFPPRFSGRQFPNYSSELNVNALELEDSALYLCASSVMRAQLFFGSGTQLSVL.

The chain uses TRBV12-5 and TRBJ2-6; D call uncertain. The CDR3 spans 19 residues. CDR1 and CDR2 from the germline V gene are LGHNT and FRNRAP. Trimming took 6 bases from V and 0 from J, leaving 21 bases between them. In nucleotides, the CDR3 is TGTGCTAGTGGCCCGGGTTACATCGGCACCCCCTCTGGGGCCAACGTCCTGACTTTC. Residues: CASGPGYIGTPSGANVLTF.

This clone has a single count. V usage is TRBV10-3 and J usage is TRBJ2-5; D is possibly TRBD2 (6 bases). Deletions cut 4 bases from V and 1 base from J, with 13 bases between. Looked up from germline, CDR1 is ENHRY and CDR2 is SYGVKD. This CDR3 spans 15 amino acids. The CDR3 is CAISGGDDSQETQYF. The CDR3 DNA reads TGTGCCATCAGTGGGGGGGACGACAGCCAAGAGACCCAGTACTTC.